This T cell receptor beta chain came from a study of blood T cells in healthy people across ages. Whole-study results and caveats: It was held that the diversity estimates obtained from one million T cells were underestimates. Long-lived and aged donors differed, with more naive CD4+ cells and higher diversity in the long-lived.

Isolation yielded PBMCs, at least 7 million per sample, in every case. About this clonotype: Its specificity is not known.

Deletions cut 7 bases from V and 0 bases from J, with 13 bases between. Germline values: CDR1 DFQATT, CDR2 SNEGSKA (reference sequence). This CDR3 is 13 amino acids long. Alongside a J-beta primer mix, a sample-barcoded 5' primer served in a second PCR lasting about 7 to 11 cycles. TCRdb re-analysed the 5' RACE reads in MiXCR, keeping a single row per CDR3 protein. The profile shows 600,000 to 850,000 distinct CDR3 sequences, around 46% of them singletons. This receptor was taken from a woman aged 60-70 years in good health. Sequenced input: blood. V usage is TRBV20-1 and J usage is TRBJ2-7; either TRBD1 or TRBD2 may supply D (5 bases each). The CDR3 is CSGSWGSSYEQYF. CDR3 nucleotide sequence: TGCAGTGGCTCTTGGGGGAGCTCCTACGAGCAGTACTTC.